The clone carrying this TCR beta chain has just a few counts. The antigen remains undetermined. These data belong to a study of T-cell reconstitution after alpha-beta-depleted transplantation in children. This sample's TCRbeta library carried unique molecular identifier barcodes. In TCRdb, the PCR reads were re-called with MiXCR into one record per CDR3 protein. The sample has fewer than 450,000 distinct CDR3 sequences, under 20% seen once. Findings and caveats of the study: Reported findings indicate that, about two months after transplant, alpha-beta T cells came from several hundred expanded clones, which were derived from non-depleted graft cells. It was surviving recipient T cells and thymic progenitors that gave some patients high TCRbeta diversity at day 60. From newly produced T cells came most of the T-cell counts and diversity one year after transplant.

The TCR sequence derives from a male patient between 2 and 10 years old who had a stem cell transplant for acute lymphoblastic leukemia, so the T cells may come from the graft donor. The sequencing here drew on PBMCs, mostly from graft donor cells, taken 360 days after TCRalphabeta/CD19-depleted stem cell transplant.

The CDR3 DNA is TGCAGTTTGAACACTGAAGCTTTCTTT. Amino acid sequence: CSLNTEAFF. The chain has TRBV20-1 and TRBJ1-1; D gene unclear. CDR3 size: 9 residues. Trimming stripped 8 bases from V and 0 bases from J, with 1 base between. Per the germline V gene, CDR1 is DFQATT and CDR2 is SNEGSKA (reference sequence).